This T cell receptor beta chain was recovered during a study of blood T cell repertoires in COVID-19. Methods used by the authors: Estimation of nucleated cell counts was performed using reference gene primer amplification. Method: immunoSEQ multiplex PCR; TCRdb's copy keeps in-frame clones and lacks some. D and trimming come from the DNA, and the V and J calls and clone size come from that table. The sample carries 250,000 or so clones, approximately 84% recorded once. The CDR3 contains 15 residues. Trimming cost V 5 bases and J 4 bases; bases outside gene matches: 8. CDR1 is SGHAT, CDR2 FQNNGV, per germline.

This TCR derives from a woman aged 45-65 years who had been exposed to COVID-19. The sequenced material came from PBMCs or T cells enriched from blood (not recorded which). V usage is TRBV11-2 and J usage is TRBJ1-3, with 7 positions matching TRBD1. CDR3 sequence: CASSRTGPEGNTIYF. CDR3 in DNA: TGTGCCAGCAGCCGGACAGGACCTGAGGGAAACACCATATATTTT.